The following is a T cell receptor beta chain sequence with its context. The V segment lost 4 bases and the J segment 3 bases; nucleotides outside the gene matches: 12. The CDR3 covers 16 residues. Looked up from germline, CDR1 is SGHDT and CDR2 is YYEEEE. This entry belongs to a study of shared clonotypes between healthy human individuals. Roughly 33,000 T cell genomes, or around 0.2 ug DNA, went into the sorted-subset replicate PCRs. Clones were sequenced by immunoSEQ multiplex PCR, and TCRdb holds only the in-frame ones, with some missing. The sample has a few hundred thousand clones, around 95% seen once. Naive-designated CD8 cells lacked CD45RO, were positively enriched for CCR7, and omitted terminally differentiated effector memory CD45RA+ cells.

The chain combines TRBV5-6 with TRBJ2-7, with 8 bases matching TRBD2. Sequencing was performed on naive CD8+ T cells sorted from blood. This receptor was identified in a woman in her 30s in good health. The CDR3 bases are TGTGCCAGCAGCCCACGGGTTACTAGCGGAGACTACGAGCAGTACTTC. Translation: CASSPRVTSGDYEQYF.